The clone carrying this T cell receptor beta chain was picked up a small number of times. Its antigen remains unidentified. CDR1 and CDR2 from the germline V gene are LGHDT and YNNKEL (reference sequence). The junction had 5 bases not matched to a gene; V was cut back by 5 bases and J by 8 bases. The CDR3 loop spans 15 amino acids. This record belongs to a study of T-cell reconstitution after alpha-beta-depleted transplantation in children. Study observations and caveats: About two months after transplant, alpha-beta T cells reportedly came from several hundred expanded graft clones.

Unique molecular identifiers were incorporated into the prepared TCRbeta library. A single record per CDR3 protein comes from TCRdb applying MiXCR to the PCR reads. Found here are 250,000 to 400,000 distinct CDR3 sequences, more than 20% of them singletons; the top ten hold 11%. This sequence joins TRBV3-1 and TRBJ2-1, with 14 bases matching TRBD2. Sequencing was performed on PBMCs, mostly from graft donor cells, taken 180 days after TCRalphabeta/CD19-depleted stem cell transplant. The receptor was isolated from a male patient aged 10 to 17 who had a stem cell transplant for acute lymphoblastic leukemia, so the T cells may come from the graft donor. Written as DNA, the CDR3 is TGTGCCAGCAGCAAGGGACTAGCGGGAGACTATGAGCAGTTCTTC. Its protein is CASSKGLAGDYEQFF.